The T cell receptor beta chain under discussion was sequenced for a study of T cells expressing NK-cell markers. Across the study: All TCR beta repertoires analysed originated from sorted CD3+CD56+NKG2C+, CD3+CD56+NKG2C- and CD3+CD56-NKG2C+ T cells.

UMI-tagged 5'RACE template switching yielded the TCR beta cDNA. TCRdb re-called the 5' RACE reads; every CDR3 protein appears as one record, without DNA. The sample has a few hundred thousand distinct CDR3 sequences. The germline gives CDR1 SQVTM, CDR2 ANQGSEA. The length of the CDR3 is 13 residues. The chain is built from TRBV29-1 and TRBJ2-1; TCRdb indicates TRBD2, and absent DNA this call remains unverified. The clonotype comes from a man younger than 35 in good health. The specimen sequenced was blood T cells: a sorted CD56 or NKG2C T cell subset, CD4+ or CD8+ T cells, or bulk PBMC T cells (not recorded which). CDR3 protein: CSVEVLVLDEQFF.